The 8 T cell receptor beta chains below were found in one sample sequenced in a study of blood T cell repertoires in COVID-19. The table came from immunoSEQ multiplex PCR; TCRdb's copy has only in-frame clones and leaves some out. The table has over 250,000 clones, roughly 90% seen once; the top ten hold approximately 2.2%. The specimen was peripheral blood. These receptors all stem from a man aged 50-59 years with acute or convalescent COVID-19.

The chain joins TRBV11-2 to TRBJ2-3, with TRBD1 matching 8 bases. The CDR3 spans 12 residues. The V gene's germline CDR1 is SGHAT and CDR2 FQNNGV. V shed 4 bases and J 6 bases; nucleotides not matched to a gene: 0. CDR3 sequence (DNA): TGTGCCAGCAGCTACAGGGGGGATACGCAGTATTTT. Protein product: CASSYRGDTQYF. The variable domain in full, completed from reference TRBV11-2 and TRBJ2-3, reads EAGVAQSPRYKIIEKRQSVAFWCNPISGHATLYWYQQILGQGPKLLIQFQNNGVVDDSQLPKDRFSAERLKGVDSTLKIQPAKLEDSAVYLCASSYRGDTQYFGPGTRLTVL.

The gene calls are TRBV20-1 and TRBJ1-3, with TRBD1 as a possible D gene (6 bases). The CDR3 totals 15 residues. Germline V gene lookup returns CDR1 DFQATT and CDR2 SNEGSKA (reference sequence). V was shortened by 3 bases and J by 2 bases, with 14 bases between the two germline ends. This chain's CDR3 is CSASPSGAAGNTIYF. CDR3 in DNA: TGCAGTGCTAGTCCTTCAGGGGCGGCTGGAAACACCATATATTTT.

V and J are TRBV27 and TRBJ2-7; 7 bases are a match to TRBD2. In germline, CDR1 is MNHEY, CDR2 SMNVEV (reference sequence). Unmatched junction bases numbered 7, after V lost 5 bases and J lost 6 bases. The CDR3 extends over 13 amino acids. In DNA, the CDR3 is TGTGCCAGCAGTAGGGGACTACCCGGCGAGCAGTACTTC. Translating it yields CASSRGLPGEQYF.

The chain recombines TRBV9 with TRBJ1-3; 10 nucleotides match TRBD1. The length of the CDR3 is 16 residues. CDR1 is SGDLS, CDR2 YYNGEE, per germline. After removal of 1 base from V and 4 bases from J, the junction contained 5 bases not matched to a gene. The CDR3 sequence: CASSVQRQGAGNTIYF. DNA of the CDR3: TGTGCCAGCAGCGTACAAAGACAGGGGGCAGGAAACACCATATATTTT.

The genes are TRBV9 and TRBJ2-1; TRBD1 agrees at 7 bases. CDR3 length: 15 residues. Germline CDR1 SGDLS, CDR2 YYNGEE. The V and J ends lost 2 bases and 3 bases, in that order; junction bases with no gene match: 5. The CDR3 DNA reads as TGTGCCAGCAGCGTGGCCGGGACAGTCTACAATGAGCAGTTCTTC. Protein sequence: CASSVAGTVYNEQFF.

V is TRBV18 and J is TRBJ1-2; D ambiguous. V lost 6 bases to trimming and J lost 3 bases, with 14 bases between them. Germline V gives CDR1 KGHSH, CDR2 LQKENI. This CDR3 contains 14 residues. CDR3 DNA: TGTGCCAGCTCCGCGACGGGGAGGGACTATGGCTACACCTTC. Its translation: CASSATGRDYGYTF.

The V and J genes are TRBV12-3 or TRBV12-4 and TRBJ1-1, with 7 bases fitting TRBD1. V lost 6 bases, J lost 10 bases, and 11 bases stayed unmatched. This CDR3 region has 13 residues. The CDR3 spells CASRGTGVELAFF. The CDR3 DNA reads as TGTGCCAGCAGAGGCACAGGGGTAGAGTTAGCTTTCTTT.

This clone was detected many times. The J gene is TRBJ1-1, the V gene TRBV28; no reliable D call. The V end was cut by 3 bases, the J end by 1 base, with 12 bases between. CDR1 and CDR2 from the germline V gene are MDHEN and SYDVKM. CDR3 length: 15 amino acids. The CDR3 region has the DNA TGTGCCAGCAGTTTCGGGTACGACCCGAACACTGAAGCTTTCTTT. This translates into CASSFGYDPNTEAFF.